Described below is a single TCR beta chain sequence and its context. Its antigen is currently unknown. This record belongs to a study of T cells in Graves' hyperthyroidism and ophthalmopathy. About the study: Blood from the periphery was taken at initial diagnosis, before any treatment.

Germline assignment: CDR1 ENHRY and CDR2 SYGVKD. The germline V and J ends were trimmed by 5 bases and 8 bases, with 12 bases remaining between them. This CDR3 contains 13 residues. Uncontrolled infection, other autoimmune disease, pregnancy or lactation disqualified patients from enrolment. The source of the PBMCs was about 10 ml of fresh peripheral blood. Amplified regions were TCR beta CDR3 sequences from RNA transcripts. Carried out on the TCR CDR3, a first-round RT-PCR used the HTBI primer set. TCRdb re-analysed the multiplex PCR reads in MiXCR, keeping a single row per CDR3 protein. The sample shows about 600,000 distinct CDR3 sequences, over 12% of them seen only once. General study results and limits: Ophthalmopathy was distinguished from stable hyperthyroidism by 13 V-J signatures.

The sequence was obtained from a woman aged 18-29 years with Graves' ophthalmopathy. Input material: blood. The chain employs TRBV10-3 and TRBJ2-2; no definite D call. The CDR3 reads CAISPKDAGELFF. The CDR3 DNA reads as TGTGCCATCAGTCCCAAGGATGCGGGGGAGCTGTTTTTT.